This TCR beta chain is drawn from a study of T cell changes during pregnancy in multiple sclerosis. Only in-frame clones appear in the TCRdb table, and some are missing; sequencing was by immunoSEQ multiplex PCR. The data show 50,000 or so clones, around 90% seen once. CDR3 size: 13 residues. Germline values: CDR1 KGHSH, CDR2 LQKENI. Between the trimmed V and J ends, which lost 1 base and 3 bases, there was a span of 6 bases. Here the sequenced sample was CD4+ T cells from peripheral blood mononuclear cells, taken in the second trimester of pregnancy. This sequence was found in a female donor with multiple sclerosis, enrolled in a pregnancy study. The V call is TRBV18, the J call TRBJ2-5; D perhaps matches TRBD1 (6 bases). CDR3 region: CASSPRQEETQYF. The CDR3 DNA follows: TGTGCCAGCTCACCACGACAGGAAGAGACCCAGTACTTC.